This TCR beta chain was sequenced during a study of blood T cell repertoires in COVID-19. Across the whole study: Some COVID-19 samples were acute and others convalescent; all came from the United States, Italy and Spain. The cDNA or gDNA used as material had been derived from T cells, B-cell-depleted T cells, or PBMCs.

Authors' data handling: Amplification of reference gene primers was used by the study to estimate nucleated cell counts. The data were produced by immunoSEQ multiplex PCR, yet TCRdb's version contains in-frame clones alone and is incomplete. V and J calls and clone size come straight from that table; D and trimming were deduced from the DNA. The top ten clones hold 7% to 9% of a sample with about 46,000 clones, 80% to 90% of them seen once. V gave up 7 bases and J gave up 5 bases; unmatched junction bases: 10. The CDR3 sequence is 15 residues long. Per germline, CDR1 LNHDA and CDR2 SQIVND (reference sequence).

The V and J genes are TRBV19 and TRBJ1-1, with TRBD1 identical over 10 bases. This TCR was recovered from a man between 45 and 60 years old with acute or convalescent COVID-19. Material: peripheral blood. The chain's CDR3 is CASTIMGQGKTEAFF. As DNA, the CDR3 is TGTGCCAGTACCATTATGGGACAGGGGAAAACTGAAGCTTTCTTT.